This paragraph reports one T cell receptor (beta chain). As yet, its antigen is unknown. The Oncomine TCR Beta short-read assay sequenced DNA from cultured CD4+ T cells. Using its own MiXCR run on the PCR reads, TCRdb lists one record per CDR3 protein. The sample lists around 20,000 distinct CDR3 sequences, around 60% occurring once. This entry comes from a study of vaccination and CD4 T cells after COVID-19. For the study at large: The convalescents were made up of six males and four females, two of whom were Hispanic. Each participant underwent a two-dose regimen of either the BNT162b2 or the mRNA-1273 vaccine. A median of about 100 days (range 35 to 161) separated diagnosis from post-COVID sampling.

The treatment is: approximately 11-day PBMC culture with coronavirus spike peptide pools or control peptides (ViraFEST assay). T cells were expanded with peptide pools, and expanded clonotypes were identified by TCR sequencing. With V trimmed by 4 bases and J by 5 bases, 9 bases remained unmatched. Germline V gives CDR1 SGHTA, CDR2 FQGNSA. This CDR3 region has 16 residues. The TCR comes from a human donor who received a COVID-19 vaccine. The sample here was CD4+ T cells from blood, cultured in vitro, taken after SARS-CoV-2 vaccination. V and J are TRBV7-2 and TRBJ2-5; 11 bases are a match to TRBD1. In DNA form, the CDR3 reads TGTGCCAGCAGCTCCCAAACCGGGACAGGGGGGGAGACCCAGTACTTC. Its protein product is CASSSQTGTGGETQYF.